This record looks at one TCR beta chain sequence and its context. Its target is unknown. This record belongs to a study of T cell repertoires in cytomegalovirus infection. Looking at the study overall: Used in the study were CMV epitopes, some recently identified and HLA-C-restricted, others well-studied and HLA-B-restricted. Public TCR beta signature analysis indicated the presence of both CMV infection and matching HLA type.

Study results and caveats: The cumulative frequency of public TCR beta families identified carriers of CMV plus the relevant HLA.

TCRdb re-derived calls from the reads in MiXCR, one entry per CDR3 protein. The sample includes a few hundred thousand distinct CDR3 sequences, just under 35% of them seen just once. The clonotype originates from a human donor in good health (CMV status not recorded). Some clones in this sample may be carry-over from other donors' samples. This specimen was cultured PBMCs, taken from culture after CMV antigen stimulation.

CDR3 protein: CASSFGQAYNEQFF. The CDR3 bases are TGTGCCAGTAGTTTTGGACAGGCTTACAATGAGCAGTTCTTC. The V gene is TRBV19, the J gene TRBJ2-1, with 7 bases lining up with TRBD1. Unmatched junction bases numbered 5, after V lost 5 bases and J lost 4 bases. The CDR3 is 14 amino acids. The germline gives CDR1 LNHDA, CDR2 SQIVND (reference sequence).